This T cell receptor (beta chain) comes out of a study of beta chain features in type 1 diabetes (dated by TCRdb to the late 2010s). Some background on the complete study: Patients and healthy donors did not differ in mean age, gender distribution, total cell number or subset yield. A total of roughly 100 million sorted cells were examined across all samples, and a strong correlation was observed between cell number per subset and RNA yield. The study compared the TCRB repertoires of sorted circulating CD4+ T cell subsets in recently diagnosed type 1 diabetes patients with those in matched healthy donors. Naive and central memory subsets were obtained from all 30 or so donors, but regulatory and stem cell-like memory subsets were isolated from only 8 patients and roughly eight healthy donors. Overall study outcomes, separate from this receptor: Naive, central memory and regulatory TCRB repertoires appeared to be more similar among patients than among healthy donors. Fewer insertions and more nucleotide deletions at VDJ recombination sites were observed in patients with type 1 diabetes, implying thymic rearrangement abnormalities. Because small numbers of individuals were included in the HLA sub-analyses, any influence of HLA type on TCRB rearrangement was left unresolved. Shorter templates might have been favored by PCR, but patient and control samples were amplified and corrected together, so both groups would have been affected equally by any skew. A moderate but significant shortening of TCRB CDR3 length was observed in type 1 diabetes patients in all four CD4+ subsets. Because cDNA was sequenced instead of genomic DNA, activated cells with high expression could be over-represented, although the groups did not differ in activation or CD3 levels.

All of the isolated RNA was reverse transcribed with the High Capacity cDNA Reverse Transcription Kit, so expressed TCRB transcripts were sequenced. Deep immunoSEQ sequencing was applied to naive, central memory and regulatory T cell samples, giving an average of about 3.8 million total reads per sample. Sorted cells were lysed in RLT buffer, and RNA was extracted using DNase-treated RNeasy Micro or Mini kits according to cell number. To prevent cross-contamination, each cell subset was processed individually, whereas patient and healthy donor samples were processed jointly. The immunoSEQ multiplex PCR was used to amplify TCRB sequences from cDNA, generating 87-bp fragments that spanned the CDR3 region. Sequencing of the amplicons was performed on the Illumina HiSeq platform. The published analysis was carried out like this. PCR bias was corrected computationally using synthetic template baselines, and reads within Hamming distance 2 were collapsed, with unmergeable singletons discarded. Reads were aligned against IMGT to assign V, D and J genes, CDR3 length and insertions or deletions at six rearrangement sites. Within each subset, clonotype counts were normalized to the number of sorted cells before true diversity and Gini coefficients were calculated with the tcR R package. The overlap coefficient, calculated on TCRB nucleotide sequences, was used to quantify repertoire sharing. Held by TCRdb, this immuneACCESS table contains in-frame sequences only and omits some clones. Under half of the omission traces to an unresolved V gene where checked; the cause of the rest is unknown. That table is the source of V, J and clone size, and D and trimming were worked out from the DNA. This sample gives 160,000 or so clones in total; approximately 9% of them show up just once. About 0.5% of the sample is taken by the ten largest.

At the junction V is shortened by 5 bases and J by 4 bases, with 13 bases in between. CDR1 and CDR2, looked up from the germline V gene (reference sequence), are SEHNR and FQNEAQ. Its CDR3 holds 14 amino acids, cysteine through phenylalanine. The entry retains the CDR3 DNA only, 42 bases that are in frame from base 1. Each donor gave one peripheral blood draw, around 100 mL on average, collected into heparinised tubes. A BD FACSAria II and a panel including CD45RO, CCR7, CD25, CD127, CD95 and CD27 were used to sort naive, central memory, regulatory and stem cell-like memory CD4+ T cells. All sorted populations exceeded 95% purity. Right away, PBMCs were isolated by Lymphoprep density gradient centrifugation and were stained directly, with no culture step. So that batch effects would be minimized, each experiment stained and sorted samples in pairs, pairing one healthy donor with one patient. The sample holds a few counts of this clone. Its antigen remains unidentified. Base qualities are not at hand, and no much larger clone is one base apart.

The TCR was taken from a woman aged 18-30 years with type 1 diabetes. Sequencing was performed on central memory CD4+ T cells from blood. The rearranged segments are TRBV7-9 and TRBJ2-3; tentative D gene TRBD1, with 6 bases matching. The DNA is as follows: TGTGCCAGCAGCGTAGGACAGTCGGCAGATACGCAGTATTTT. Its translation reads: CASSVGQSADTQYF.